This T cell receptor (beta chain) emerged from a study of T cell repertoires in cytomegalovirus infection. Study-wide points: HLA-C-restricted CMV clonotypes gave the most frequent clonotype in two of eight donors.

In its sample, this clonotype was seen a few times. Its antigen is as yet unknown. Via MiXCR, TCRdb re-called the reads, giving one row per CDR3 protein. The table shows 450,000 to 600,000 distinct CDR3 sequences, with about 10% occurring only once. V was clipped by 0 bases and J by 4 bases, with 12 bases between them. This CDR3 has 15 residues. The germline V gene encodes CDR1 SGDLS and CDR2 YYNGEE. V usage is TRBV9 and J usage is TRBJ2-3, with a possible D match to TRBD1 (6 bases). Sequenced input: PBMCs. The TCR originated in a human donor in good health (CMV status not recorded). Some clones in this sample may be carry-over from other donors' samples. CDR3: CASSVDPGAADTQYF. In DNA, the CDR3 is TGTGCCAGCAGCGTAGACCCAGGGGCGGCAGATACGCAGTATTTT.